This T cell receptor beta chain was identified in a study of shared clonotypes between healthy human individuals. Terminally differentiated effector memory CD45RA+ cells were excluded by CCR7 positive selection of CD45RO-negative cells. TCRdb's copy holds only in-frame clones and misses some; the assay was immunoSEQ multiplex PCR. The sample consists of roughly 650,000 clones, 96% of them appearing once. The germline gives CDR1 SGHNT, CDR2 YYREEE (reference sequence). Trimming shortened V by 3 bases and J by 0 bases, and 18 bases separated the two germline ends. CDR3 length: 17 residues. The clonotype comes from a young woman in good health. The V call is TRBV5-4, the J call TRBJ1-1, with D possibly matching TRBD1 (5 bases). The sequenced material came from naive CD8+ T cells sorted from blood. Here the CDR3 reads CASSYHRGGWMNTEAFF. The CDR3 nucleotides read TGTGCCAGCAGCTACCACCGGGGGGGTTGGATGAACACTGAAGCTTTCTTT.